Reported below is one T cell receptor beta chain. The target of this receptor is not known. No clone much larger than this one lies a single base away; base qualities are absent. These data originate in a study of blood T cell repertoires in COVID-19 (dated by TCRdb to the early 2020s). Study-level background: The collaborator samples originated in the United States, Italy and Spain and spanned the acute and convalescent phases of COVID-19. The repertoires were made available in a free public database intended to serve as a resource for research on the immune response to SARS-CoV-2. HLA class I and class II types, where available, came from metadata supplied by the sample provider rather than from assay-based typing. The material from the prospective study consisted of cDNA or gDNA derived from T cells, B-cell-depleted T cells, or PBMCs. Subjects who had been exposed to COVID-19, were actively infected with it, or had recovered from it provided the deeply sampled blood TCRbeta repertoires that made up the dataset. The sample metadata nearly always contained a de-identified subject ID, COVID-19 status, age in years and sex. The samples were drawn from two sources: the first 160 participants of the ongoing ImmuneRACE study, and 1,200 or so subjects contributed by 6 global collaborators.

Collaborating institutions collected whole blood in K2EDTA tubes following their own protocols. Collaborator samples were shipped for TCRbeta analysis as frozen whole blood, isolated PBMCs, or DNA extracted from either sample type. Broader findings and caveats from the paper: How much clinical and demographic metadata was included differed by source and by participant, and the metadata was provided uncurated.

The germline V gene encodes CDR1 MRHNA and CDR2 SNTAGT. V is clipped by 2 bases and J by 2 bases, and the sequence between their germline boundaries is 6 bases long. There are 14 amino acids in the CDR3, from cysteine to phenylalanine inclusive. CDR3 DNA is the only sequence kept; it has 42 bases, read in frame from the first base. TCRbeta CDR3 regions were amplified from genomic DNA by means of the immunoSEQ Assay, a bias-controlled multiplex PCR. The original pipeline was this. The number of nucleated cells in each sample was estimated from the amplification of reference gene primers within the assay. To quantify the absolute abundance of each unique TCRbeta CDR3 rearrangement, sequence reads were collapsed and filtered. For each sample, productive Simpson clonality was calculated by taking the square root of Simpson's diversity index across productive rearrangements. Drawn from immuneACCESS, this table holds only the in-frame rearrangements with V and J called that TCRdb kept. Clones are partly lost; checked studies trace under half to an unresolved V gene and leave the rest unexplained. That table gives V, J and clone size, and the DNA gave D and trimming. This sample holds tens of thousands of clones; almost 85% were observed only once. The ten largest make up under 3.5% of the sample.

The chain couples TRBV6-4 to TRBJ2-2; TRBD1 is a weak D gene call, 6 bases matching. The sequenced sample was peripheral blood. The TCR comes from a middle-aged man with acute or convalescent COVID-19. CDR3 reads: CASSDGTNTGELFF. The nucleotide sequence reads TGTGCCAGCAGTGACGGGACAAACACCGGGGAGCTGTTTTTT.